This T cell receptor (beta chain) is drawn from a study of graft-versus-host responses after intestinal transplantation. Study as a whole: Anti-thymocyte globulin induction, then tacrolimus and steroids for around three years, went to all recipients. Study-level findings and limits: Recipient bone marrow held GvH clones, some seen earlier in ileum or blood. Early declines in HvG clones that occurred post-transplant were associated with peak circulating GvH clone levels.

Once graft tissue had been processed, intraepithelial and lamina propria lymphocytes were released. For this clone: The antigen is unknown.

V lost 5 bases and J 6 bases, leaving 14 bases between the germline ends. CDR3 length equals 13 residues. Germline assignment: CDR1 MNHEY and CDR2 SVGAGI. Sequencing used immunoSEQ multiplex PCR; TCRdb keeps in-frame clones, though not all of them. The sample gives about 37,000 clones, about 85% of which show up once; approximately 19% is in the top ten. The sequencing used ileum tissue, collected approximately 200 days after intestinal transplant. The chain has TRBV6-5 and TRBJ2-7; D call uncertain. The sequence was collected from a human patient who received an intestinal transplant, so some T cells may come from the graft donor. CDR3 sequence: CASSTPGVSEQYF. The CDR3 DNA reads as TGTGCCAGCAGTACGCCCGGAGTTAGCGAGCAGTACTTC.